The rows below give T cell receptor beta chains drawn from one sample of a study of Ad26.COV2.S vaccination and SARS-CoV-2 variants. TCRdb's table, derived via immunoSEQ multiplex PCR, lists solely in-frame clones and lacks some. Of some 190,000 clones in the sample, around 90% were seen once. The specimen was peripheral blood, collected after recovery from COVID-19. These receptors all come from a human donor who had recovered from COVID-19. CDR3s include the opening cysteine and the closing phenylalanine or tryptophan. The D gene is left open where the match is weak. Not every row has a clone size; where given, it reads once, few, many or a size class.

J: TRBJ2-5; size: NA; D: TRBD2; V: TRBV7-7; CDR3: CASSLGLAGSATQYF; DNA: TGTGCCAGCAGCCTCGGACTAGCGGGCTCTGCGACCCAGTACTTC
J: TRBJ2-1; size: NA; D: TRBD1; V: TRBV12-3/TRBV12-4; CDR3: CASWAGGNEQFF; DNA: TGTGCCAGCTGGGCAGGGGGCAATGAGCAGTTCTTC
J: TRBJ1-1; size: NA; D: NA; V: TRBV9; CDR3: CASSVDAGARNPTEAFF; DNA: TGTGCCAGCAGCGTAGACGCTGGGGCGCGAAATCCCACTGAAGCTTTCTTT
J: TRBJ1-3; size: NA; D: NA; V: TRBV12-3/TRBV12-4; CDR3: CASSFEGYTIYF; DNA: TGTGCCAGCAGTTTTGAGGGGTACACCATATATTTT
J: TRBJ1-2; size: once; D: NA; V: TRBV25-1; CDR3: CASSDQGFNYGYTF; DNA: TGTGCCAGCAGTGATCAGGGGTTTAACTATGGCTACACCTTC
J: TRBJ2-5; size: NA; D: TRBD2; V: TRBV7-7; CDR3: CASSLGLAGGMYQETQYF; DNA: TGTGCTAGCAGCTTAGGGCTAGCGGGGGGGATGTACCAAGAGACCCAGTACTTC
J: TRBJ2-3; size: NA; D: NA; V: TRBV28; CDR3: CASSWSKTPSNTQYF; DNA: TGTGCCAGCAGTTGGTCGAAGACACCTTCCAATACGCAGTATTTT
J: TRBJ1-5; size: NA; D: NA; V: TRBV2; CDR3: CASSEGRLQPQHF; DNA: TGTGCCAGCAGCGAAGGGAGGCTTCAGCCCCAGCATTTT
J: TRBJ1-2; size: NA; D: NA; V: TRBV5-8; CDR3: CASSLGTHTFYGYTF; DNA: TGTGCCAGCAGCCTCGGGACACACACATTCTATGGCTACACCTTC
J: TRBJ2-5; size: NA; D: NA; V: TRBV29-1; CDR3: CSVVRTEFQETQYF; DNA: TGCAGCGTTGTAAGGACGGAATTCCAAGAGACCCAGTACTTC
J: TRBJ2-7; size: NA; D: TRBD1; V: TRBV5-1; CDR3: CASSWDSPPYEQYF; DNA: TGCGCCAGCAGCTGGGACAGTCCCCCCTACGAGCAGTACTTC
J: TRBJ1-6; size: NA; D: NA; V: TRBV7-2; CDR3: CASSLETYSPLHF; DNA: TGTGCCAGCAGCTTAGAAACCTACTCACCCCTCCACTTT
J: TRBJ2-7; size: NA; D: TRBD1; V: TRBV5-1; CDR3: CASSLDRGDYEQYF; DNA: TGCGCCAGCAGCTTGGACAGGGGCGACTACGAGCAGTACTTC
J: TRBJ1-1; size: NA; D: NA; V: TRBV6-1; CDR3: CASSEGLPGEAFF; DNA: TGTGCCAGCAGTGAAGGTTTACCTGGGGAAGCTTTCTTT
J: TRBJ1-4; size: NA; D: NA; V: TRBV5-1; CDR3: CASRNGTYNEKLFF; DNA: TGCGCCAGCAGAAATGGGACCTATAATGAAAAACTGTTTTTT
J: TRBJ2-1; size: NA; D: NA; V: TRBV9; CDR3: CASSPTTDSNEQFF; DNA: TGTGCCAGCAGCCCCACGACCGACTCCAATGAGCAGTTCTTC
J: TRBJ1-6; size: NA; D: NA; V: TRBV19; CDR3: CASRVLGAADSPLHF; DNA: TGTGCCAGTAGAGTCCTAGGGGCGGCGGATTCACCCCTCCACTTT
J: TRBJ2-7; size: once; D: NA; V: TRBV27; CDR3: CASSFDPWAYEQYF; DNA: TGTGCCAGCAGTTTCGACCCGTGGGCTTACGAGCAGTACTTC
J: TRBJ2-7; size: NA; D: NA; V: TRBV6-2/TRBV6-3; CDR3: CASSFGYEQYF; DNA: TGTGCCAGCAGTTTTGGCTACGAGCAGTACTTC
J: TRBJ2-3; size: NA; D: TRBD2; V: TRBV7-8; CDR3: CASSPRAGGVTDTQYF; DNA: TGTGCCAGCAGCCCCCGGGCGGGGGGCGTTACAGATACGCAGTATTTT
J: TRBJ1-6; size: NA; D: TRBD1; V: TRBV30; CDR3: CARQGQENSPLHF; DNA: TGTGCCCGTCAAGGACAGGAAAATTCACCCCTCCACTTT
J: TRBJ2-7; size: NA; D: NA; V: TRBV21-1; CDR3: CASSKFHHKGLGHEQYF; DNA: TGTGCCAGCAGCAAGTTTCATCATAAGGGGCTGGGCCACGAGCAGTACTTC
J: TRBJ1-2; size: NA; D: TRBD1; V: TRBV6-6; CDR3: CASSYPGGADYGYTF; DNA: TGTGCCAGCAGTTACCCAGGGGGCGCAGACTATGGCTACACCTTC
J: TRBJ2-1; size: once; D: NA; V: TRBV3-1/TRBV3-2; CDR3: CASSQEIGGRLYNEQFF; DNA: TGTGCCAGCAGCCAAGAAATAGGAGGGCGTCTTTACAATGAGCAGTTCTTC
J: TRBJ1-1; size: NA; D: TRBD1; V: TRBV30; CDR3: CACKGDRDKYTEAFF; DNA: TGTGCCTGTAAGGGGGACAGGGATAAGTACACTGAAGCTTTCTTT
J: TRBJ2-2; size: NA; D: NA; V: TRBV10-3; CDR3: CAISAGTVTGELFF; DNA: TGTGCCATCAGTGCCGGGACGGTCACCGGGGAGCTGTTTTTT
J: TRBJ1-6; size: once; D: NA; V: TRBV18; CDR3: CASSTQSLDPLHF; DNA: TGTGCCAGCTCGACCCAGTCGCTAGACCCCCTCCACTTT
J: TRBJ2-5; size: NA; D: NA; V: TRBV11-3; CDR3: CASSLGRVTGETQYF; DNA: TGTGCCAGCAGCTTAGGAAGGGTGACGGGAGAGACCCAGTACTTC
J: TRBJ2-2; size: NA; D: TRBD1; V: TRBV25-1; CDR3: CASSETGAGELFF; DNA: TGTGCCAGCAGTGAAACAGGGGCCGGGGAGCTGTTTTTT
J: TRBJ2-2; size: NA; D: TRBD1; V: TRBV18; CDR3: CASSPYQGADTGELFF; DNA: TGTGCCAGCTCACCTTATCAGGGGGCGGACACCGGGGAGCTGTTTTTT
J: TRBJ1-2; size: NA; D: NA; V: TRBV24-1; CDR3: CATSDFTGDGYTF; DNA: TGTGCCACCAGTGATTTTACCGGGGATGGCTACACCTTC
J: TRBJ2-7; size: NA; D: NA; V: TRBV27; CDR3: CASSSLYEQYF; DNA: TGTGCCAGCAGTTCGCTATACGAGCAGTACTTC
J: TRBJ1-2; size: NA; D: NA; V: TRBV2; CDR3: CASSVRGGYTF; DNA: TGTGCCAGCAGTGTCAGGGGTGGCTACACCTTC
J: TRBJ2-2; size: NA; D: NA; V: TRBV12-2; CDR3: CASRLDGVTSSTGELFF; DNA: TGTGCAAGTCGCTTAGATGGGGTGACTAGCTCCACCGGGGAGCTGTTTTTT
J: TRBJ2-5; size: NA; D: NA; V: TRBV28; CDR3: CASTHRGGQRTQYF; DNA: TGTGCCAGCACCCACAGGGGAGGTCAAAGGACCCAGTACTTC
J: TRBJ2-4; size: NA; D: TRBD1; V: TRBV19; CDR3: CASSTQGAGHIQYF; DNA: TGTGCCAGTAGCACTCAGGGGGCAGGGCACATTCAGTACTTC
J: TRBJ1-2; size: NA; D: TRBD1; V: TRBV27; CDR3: CASSYLGGDGSYGYTF; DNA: TGTGCCAGCAGTTACCTAGGGGGCGATGGGAGCTATGGCTACACCTTC